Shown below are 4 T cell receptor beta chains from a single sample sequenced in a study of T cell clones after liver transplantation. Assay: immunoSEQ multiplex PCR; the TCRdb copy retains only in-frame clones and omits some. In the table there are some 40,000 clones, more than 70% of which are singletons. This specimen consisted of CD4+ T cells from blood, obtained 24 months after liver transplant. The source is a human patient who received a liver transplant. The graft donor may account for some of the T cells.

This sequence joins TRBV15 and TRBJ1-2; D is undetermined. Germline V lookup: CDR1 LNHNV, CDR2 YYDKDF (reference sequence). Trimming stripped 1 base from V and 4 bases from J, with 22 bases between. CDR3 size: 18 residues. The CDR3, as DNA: TGTGCCACCAGCAGAGGGACCAGTAGGAGGGTATCTGGCTATGGCTACACCTTC. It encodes CATSRGTSRRVSGYGYTF. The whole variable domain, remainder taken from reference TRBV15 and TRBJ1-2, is DAMVIQNPRYQVTQFGKPVTLSCSQTLNHNVMYWYQQKSSQAPKLLFHYYDKDFNNEADTPDNFQSRRPNTSFCFLDIRSPGLGDTAMYLCATSRGTSRRVSGYGYTFGSGTRLTVV.

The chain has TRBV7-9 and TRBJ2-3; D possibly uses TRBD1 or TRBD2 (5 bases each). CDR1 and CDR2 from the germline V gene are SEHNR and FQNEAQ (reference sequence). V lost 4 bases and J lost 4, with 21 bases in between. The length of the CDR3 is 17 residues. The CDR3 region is CASSSRAGRGGPDTQYF. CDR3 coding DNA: TGTGCCAGCAGCTCTCGCGCGGGTAGGGGCGGCCCAGATACGCAGTATTTT.

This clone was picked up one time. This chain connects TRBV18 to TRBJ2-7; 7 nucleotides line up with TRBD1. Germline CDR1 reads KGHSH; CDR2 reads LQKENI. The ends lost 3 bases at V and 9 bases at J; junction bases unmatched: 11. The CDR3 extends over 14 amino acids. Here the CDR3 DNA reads TGTGCCAGCTCACCGGCCGAAGGGGGCGCTGGGCAGTACTTC. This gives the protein CASSPAEGGAGQYF.

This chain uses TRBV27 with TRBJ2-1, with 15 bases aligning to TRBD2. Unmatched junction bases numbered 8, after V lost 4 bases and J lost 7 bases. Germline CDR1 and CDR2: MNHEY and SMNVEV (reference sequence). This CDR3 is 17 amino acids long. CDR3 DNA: TGTGCCAGCAGTTCTCCGGGACTAGCGGGAGGCAGGAATGAGCAGTTCTTC. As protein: CASSSPGLAGGRNEQFF.